This T cell receptor (beta chain) was observed in a study of cytomegalovirus exposure and HLA in healthy donors. As for the study in general: An analysis done earlier identified more than 100 million unique TCR beta sequences from about 179 million T cells.

After removal of 6 bases from V and 1 base from J, the junction contained 9 bases not matched to a gene. CDR3 length equals 15 residues. Germline V CDR1 and CDR2: SGHRS, YFSETQ. This clone has just a few counts. The PCR made use of 60 Vbeta and 13 Jbeta primers. Clones were read by immunoSEQ multiplex PCR, and TCRdb kept only the in-frame ones, dropping some. The table includes around 200,000 clones, roughly 85% detected once. Sequenced: PBMCs. This chain connects TRBV5-1 to TRBJ1-1, with 7 bases aligning to TRBD1. The TCR originated in a woman aged 50 to 60 in good health and CMV-seronegative. The CDR3 bases are TGCGCCAGCAACCAAATCGAGGGGGCGAACACTGAAGCTTTCTTT. This sequence encodes CASNQIEGANTEAFF.